This paragraph reports one T cell receptor (beta chain). It lacks a known antigen. Within one base of it there is no much larger clone, and no base qualities were kept. This sample is part of a study of blood T cell repertoires in COVID-19 (dated by TCRdb to the early 2020s). At the level of the whole study: Samples from collaborators originated in the United States, Italy and Spain and spanned both the acute and convalescent phases of COVID-19. The material from the prospective study consisted of cDNA or gDNA derived from T cells, B-cell-depleted T cells, or PBMCs. Subjects who had been exposed to COVID-19, were actively infected with it, or had recovered from it provided the deeply sampled blood TCRbeta repertoires that made up the dataset. The repertoires were released in a freely available public database intended as a resource for research on the immune response to SARS-CoV-2. Samples were obtained from the ongoing ImmuneRACE study (first 160 participants) and from about 1,300 subjects provided by 6 global collaborators. Nearly every sample came with metadata listing a de-identified subject ID, COVID-19 status, age in years and sex. Where available, HLA class I and class II types were taken from metadata supplied by the sample provider and were not determined by assay-based typing. On the study overall, not on this receptor specifically: How much clinical and demographic metadata was included differed by source and by participant, and the metadata was provided uncurated.

Collaborating institutions collected whole blood in K2EDTA tubes following their own protocols. For TCRbeta analysis, collaborators shipped samples as frozen whole blood, isolated PBMCs, or DNA extracted from either of those sample types. TCRbeta CDR3 regions were amplified from genomic DNA using the immunoSEQ Assay, a bias-controlled multiplex PCR. Per the authors' processing: Within the assay, amplification of reference gene primers was used to estimate how many nucleated cells each sample contained. To quantify the absolute abundance of each unique TCRbeta CDR3 rearrangement, sequence reads were collapsed and filtered. Productive Simpson clonality was computed per sample as the square root of Simpson's diversity index over productive rearrangements. TCRdb limited this immuneACCESS table to in-frame rearrangements with V and J called. A share of clones is missing; checked studies link under half to unresolved V genes, and the rest is unexplained. The V and J calls and clone size come from that table; D and trimming were worked out from the DNA. The table for this sample lists around 120,000 clones; more than 75% of them were counted only once. In total, the top ten clones hold over 3.5% of the sample.

CDR1 and CDR2 are drawn from the germline V gene: MDHEN, SYDVKM. The CDR3 contains 14 residues, cysteine and phenylalanine counted. The retained sequence is limited to the CDR3, 42 bases, with the frame set at the first base. Relative to germline, V is missing 6 bases and J is missing 9 bases, with 4 bases of the junction outside any gene match. In this chain, TRBV28 is recombined with TRBJ2-1; 14 central nucleotides agree with TRBD2. Sequenced input: peripheral blood. This TCR derives from a man aged 45-65 years with active COVID-19. The CDR3 region reads CASRTSGRAGEQFF. The sequenced DNA is TGTGCCAGCAGGACTAGCGGGAGGGCCGGTGAGCAGTTCTTC.